Detailed here is one TCR beta chain. What antigen it recognizes has not been identified. The input lacks base qualities; no much larger clone sits a single base away. CDR1 and CDR2 were assigned from the germline V gene as ENHRY and SYGVKD. The trim is 4 bases for V and 3 bases for J, with a gap of 9 bases between the germline ends. The CDR3 runs 13 residues from the cysteine to the phenylalanine. The read is trimmed to its CDR3 DNA, 39 bases read in frame from base 1. This sample stems from a study of shared clonotypes between healthy human individuals (dated by TCRdb to 2018 to 2020). Looking at the study overall: Three men and two women, aged 18 to 49 years, made up the cohort. To increase sequencing depth and limit assay-specific biases, TCR repertoire library preparation and sequencing were carried out by different laboratories using diverse techniques. Between about 0.8 and 9 billion PBMCs per donor were obtained by leukapheresis. Blood TCR repertoires of 5 or 6 healthy adults were deeply sequenced to estimate repertoire size and the extent of clonotype sharing between individuals. For each donor, three plates each were used for CD4 naive and CD4 memory, two plates were used for CD8 naive, and one plate was used for CD8 memory.

Donors were healthy HIV-negative adults with no recently reported acute infections or vaccinations. Only Caucasian adults living in Nashville, Tennessee, USA were represented among the donors. CD4+ T cells were enriched by magnetic negative selection, after which naive cells were positively selected on CD45RA and the negative fraction was taken as the memory subset. Blood was collected by leukapheresis, and PBMCs were isolated by Ficoll-Histopaque density gradient centrifugation and then cryopreserved in liquid nitrogen vapor phase. Purity and quantity of every magnetically sorted T cell population were checked by analytical flow cytometry. Genomic DNA was isolated from each sorted fraction and quantified by UV absorbance on a Nanodrop 2000c. Points the paper makes about the study in general: The genetic and exposure-history diversity represented was limited by the small number of donors. Based on pairwise subsampling, the degree of clonotype sharing among donors was expected to be affected by sequencing depth. Rarefaction of sorted-subset datasets indicated incomplete sequencing despite the large sequencing depth. Sampling was restricted to blood, and TCR repertoires in tissue are likely to differ from TCR repertoires in blood. Larger estimated clonotype richness was generally found for naive subsets than for memory subsets. Across a few donors, approximately 4.6% of naive CD4, roughly 3.3% of naive CD8, 2.3% of memory CD4, and 0.4% of memory CD8 clonotypes were shared. Compared with non-shared clonotypes, clonotypes shared by all four sorted-subset donors had higher generation probabilities.

TCR CDR3 regions were amplified from genomic DNA by multiplex PCR using the deep immunoSEQ assay. Genomic DNA extracted from each cell subset was distributed evenly over all wells of several immunoSEQ 96-well plates, and each plate served as one replicate. For sorted subsets, each replicate PCR was loaded with 200 to 250 ng genomic DNA, equivalent to approximately 33,000 T cell genomes. The purified libraries were quantified using a Qubit 3.0 fluorometer, sized with a Bioanalyzer 2100, and then quantified again using the KAPA Library Quantification kit. Every immunoSEQ 96-well plate was sequenced on a separate single-read 150-cycle Illumina NextSeq 550 flow cell. The authors processed their data as follows. Because the immunoSEQ output held only junctional sequences and lacked quality scores, the filtering could not match the filtering applied to full-length reads. Sequences were annotated with PyIR, a Python wrapper for IgBLAST v1.9, and V/J genes and CDR3 were assigned using IMGT germline references. Reads were removed for weak V/J assignments (E-value above 1e-6), missing CDR3, stop codons, out-of-frame junctions, or ambiguous translated residues. V3J clonotypes were defined by identical inferred V gene, J gene, and CDR3 amino acid sequence. Percentage overlap between repertoires was computed as shared unique clonotypes divided by the size of the smaller repertoire. Three approaches were used to assess repertoire richness: RTK rarefaction, the Chao1 estimator, and Recon v2.1 estimates of unobserved clonotypes. For all TCRbeta clonotypes obtained by the gDNA method from a few donors, generation probabilities were computed with OLGA. TCRdb limited this immuneACCESS table to in-frame rearrangements with V and J called. A share of clones is missing; checked studies link under half to unresolved V genes, and the rest is unexplained. The V and J calls and the clone size are those of that table, but D and trimming were determined from the DNA. This sample comprises more than 2 million clones, nearly 97% of them detected only once. The leading ten clones occupy around 0.13% of the sample.

The V gene is TRBV10-3 and the J gene is TRBJ2-5, with TRBD2 perhaps the D gene, on 5 matching bases. The sequence was collected from a man younger than 35 in good health. Sequenced input: naive CD4+ T cells sorted from blood. Reading the label with the study, this specimen's cell subset or site is: CD45RA+ positively selected. The nucleotides read TGTGCCATCAGTGTTTCAGCGGAAGAGACCCAGTACTTC. This sequence encodes CAISVSAEETQYF.